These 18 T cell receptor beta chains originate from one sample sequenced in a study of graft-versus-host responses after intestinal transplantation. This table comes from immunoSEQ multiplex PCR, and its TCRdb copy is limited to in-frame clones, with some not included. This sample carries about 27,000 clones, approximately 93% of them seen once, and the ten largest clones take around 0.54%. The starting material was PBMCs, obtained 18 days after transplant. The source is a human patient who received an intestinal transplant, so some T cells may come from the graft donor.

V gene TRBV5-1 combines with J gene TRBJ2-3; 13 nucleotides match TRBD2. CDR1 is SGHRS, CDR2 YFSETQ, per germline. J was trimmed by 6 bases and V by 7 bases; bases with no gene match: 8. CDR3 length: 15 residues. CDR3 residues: CASDSGLAGLDTQYF. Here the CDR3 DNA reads TGCGCCAGCGACTCGGGACTAGCGGGGTTGGATACGCAGTATTTT.

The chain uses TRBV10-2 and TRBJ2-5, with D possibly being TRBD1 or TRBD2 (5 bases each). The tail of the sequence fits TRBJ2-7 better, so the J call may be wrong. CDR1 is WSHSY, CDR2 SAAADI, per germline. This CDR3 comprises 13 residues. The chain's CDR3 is CATGVGELYEQYF. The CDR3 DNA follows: TGCGCCACCGGCGTAGGGGAGCTCTACGAGCAGTACTTC.

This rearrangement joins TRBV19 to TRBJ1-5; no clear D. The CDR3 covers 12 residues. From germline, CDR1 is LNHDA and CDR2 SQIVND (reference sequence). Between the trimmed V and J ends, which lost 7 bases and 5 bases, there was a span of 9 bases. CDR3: CASTNGHQPQHF. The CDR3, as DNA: TGTGCCAGTACCAACGGGCATCAGCCCCAGCATTTT.

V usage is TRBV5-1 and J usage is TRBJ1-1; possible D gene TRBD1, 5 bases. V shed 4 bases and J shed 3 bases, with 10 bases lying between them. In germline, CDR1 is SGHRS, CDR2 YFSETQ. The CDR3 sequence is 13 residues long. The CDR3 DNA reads TGCGCCAGCAGCGGGGAGGGGTACACTGAAGCTTTCTTT. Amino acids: CASSGEGYTEAFF.

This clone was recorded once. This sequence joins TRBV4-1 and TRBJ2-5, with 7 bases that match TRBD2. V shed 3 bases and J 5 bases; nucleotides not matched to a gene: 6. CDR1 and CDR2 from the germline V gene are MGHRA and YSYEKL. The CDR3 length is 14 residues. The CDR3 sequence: CASSHSRGGETQYF. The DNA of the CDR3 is TGCGCCAGCAGCCACTCCCGGGGAGGGGAGACCCAGTACTTC.

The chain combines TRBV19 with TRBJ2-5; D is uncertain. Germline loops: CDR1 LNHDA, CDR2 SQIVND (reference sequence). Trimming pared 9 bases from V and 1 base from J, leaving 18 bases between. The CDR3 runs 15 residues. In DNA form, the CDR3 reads TGTGCCAGCAGTTCAGCGTATGACCTCCAAGAGACCCAGTACTTC. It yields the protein CASSSAYDLQETQYF.

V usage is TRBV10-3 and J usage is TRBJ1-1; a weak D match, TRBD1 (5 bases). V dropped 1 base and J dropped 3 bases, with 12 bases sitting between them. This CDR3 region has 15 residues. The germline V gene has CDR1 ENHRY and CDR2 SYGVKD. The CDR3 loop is CAISEWAGKDTEAFF. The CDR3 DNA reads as TGTGCCATCAGTGAGTGGGCAGGGAAGGACACTGAAGCTTTCTTT.

The CDR3 DNA sequence: TGCGCCAGCAGCTTCGGGACAGGGGGCATCATGAACACTGAAGCTTTCTTT. The encoded protein is CASSFGTGGIMNTEAFF. The chain has TRBV5-1 and TRBJ1-1; 12 bases are a match to TRBD1. The V and J ends lost 2 bases and 0 bases, in that order; junction bases with no gene match: 5. The CDR3 has 17 residues. Germline V gene data show CDR1 as SGHRS and CDR2 as YFSETQ. The full variable domain, completed using reference TRBV5-1 and TRBJ1-1, is KAGVTQTPRYLIKTRGQQVTLSCSPISGHRSVSWYQQTPGQGLQFLFEYFSETQRNKGNFPGRFSGRQFSNSRSEMNVSTLELGDSALYLCASSFGTGGIMNTEAFFGQGTRLTVV.

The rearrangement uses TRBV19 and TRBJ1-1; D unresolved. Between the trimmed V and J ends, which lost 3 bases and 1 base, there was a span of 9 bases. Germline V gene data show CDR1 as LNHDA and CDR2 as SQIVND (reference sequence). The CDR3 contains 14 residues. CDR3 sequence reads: CASSIGKGNTEAFF. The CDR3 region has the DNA TGTGCCAGTAGTATCGGGAAGGGGAACACTGAAGCTTTCTTT.

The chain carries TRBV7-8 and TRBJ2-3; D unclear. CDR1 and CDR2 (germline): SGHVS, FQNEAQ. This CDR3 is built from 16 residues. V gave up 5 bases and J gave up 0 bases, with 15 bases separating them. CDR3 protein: CASSPHGPTSTDTQYF. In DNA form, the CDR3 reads TGTGCCAGCAGCCCCCACGGCCCAACTAGCACAGATACGCAGTATTTT.

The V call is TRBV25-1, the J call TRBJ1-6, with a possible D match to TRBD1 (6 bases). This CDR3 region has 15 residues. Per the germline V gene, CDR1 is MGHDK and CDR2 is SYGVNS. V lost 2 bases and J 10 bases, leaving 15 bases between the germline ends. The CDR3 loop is CASSEPPGGVSPLHF. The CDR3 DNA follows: TGTGCCAGCAGTGAACCCCCCGGGGGCGTCTCACCCCTCCACTTT.

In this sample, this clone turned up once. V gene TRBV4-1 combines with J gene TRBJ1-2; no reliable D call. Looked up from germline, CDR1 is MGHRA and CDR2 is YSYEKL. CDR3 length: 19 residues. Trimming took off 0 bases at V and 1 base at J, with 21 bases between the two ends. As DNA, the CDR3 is TGCGCCAGCAGCCAAGATGGGGAGGTTGGTCAGCTGCTTAACTATGGCTACACCTTC. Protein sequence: CASSQDGEVGQLLNYGYTF.

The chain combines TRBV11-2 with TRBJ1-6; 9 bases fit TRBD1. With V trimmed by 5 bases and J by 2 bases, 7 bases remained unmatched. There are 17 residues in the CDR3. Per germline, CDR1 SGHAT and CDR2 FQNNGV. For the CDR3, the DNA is TGTGCCAGCAGCCGCGGGGACAGGGCAACCTATAATTCACCCCTCCACTTT. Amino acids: CASSRGDRATYNSPLHF.

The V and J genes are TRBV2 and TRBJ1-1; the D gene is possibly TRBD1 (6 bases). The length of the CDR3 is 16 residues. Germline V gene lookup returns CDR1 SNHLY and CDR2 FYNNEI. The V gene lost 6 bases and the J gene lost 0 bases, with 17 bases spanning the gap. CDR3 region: CASRGEGENMNTEAFF. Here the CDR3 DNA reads TGTGCCAGCAGGGGGGAGGGGGAAAACATGAACACTGAAGCTTTCTTT.

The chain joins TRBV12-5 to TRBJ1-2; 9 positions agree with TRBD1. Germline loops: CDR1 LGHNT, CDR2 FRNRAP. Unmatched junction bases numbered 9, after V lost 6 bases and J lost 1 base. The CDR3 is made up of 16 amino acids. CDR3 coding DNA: TGTGCTAGTGGCTCAGATTGGGACAGGGTTAACTATGGCTACACCTTC. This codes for CASGSDWDRVNYGYTF. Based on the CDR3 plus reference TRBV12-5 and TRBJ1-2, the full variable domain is DARVTQTPRHKVTEMGQEVTMRCQPILGHNTVFWYRQTMMQGLELLAYFRNRAPLDDSGMPKDRFSAEMPDATLATLKIQPSEPRDSAVYFCASGSDWDRVNYGYTFGSGTRLTVV.

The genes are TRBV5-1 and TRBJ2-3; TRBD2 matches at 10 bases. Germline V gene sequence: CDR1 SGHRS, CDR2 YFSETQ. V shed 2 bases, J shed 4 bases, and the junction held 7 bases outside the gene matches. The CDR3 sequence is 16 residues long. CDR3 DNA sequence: TGCGCCAGCAGCTTAGCGGGGGGGCCTGTCTCAGATACGCAGTATTTT. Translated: CASSLAGGPVSDTQYF.

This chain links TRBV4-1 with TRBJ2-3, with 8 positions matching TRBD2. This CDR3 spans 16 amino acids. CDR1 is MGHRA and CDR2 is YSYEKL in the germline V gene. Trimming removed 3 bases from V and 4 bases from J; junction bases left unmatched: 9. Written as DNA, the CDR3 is TGCGCCAGCAGCCAGAGACTAGCGATGAAGGCAGATACGCAGTATTTT. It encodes CASSQRLAMKADTQYF.

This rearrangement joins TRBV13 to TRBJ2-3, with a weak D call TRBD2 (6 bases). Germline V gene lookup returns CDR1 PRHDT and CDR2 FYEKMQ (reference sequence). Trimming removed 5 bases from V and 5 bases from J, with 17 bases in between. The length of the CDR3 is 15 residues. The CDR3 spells CASSPGTPGGDTQYF. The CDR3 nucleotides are TGTGCCAGCAGCCCAGGGACTCCCGGGGGAGATACGCAGTATTTT.